Listed below are T cell receptor beta chains from one sample, sequenced in a study of blood T cell repertoires in COVID-19. Using immunoSEQ multiplex PCR, the repertoire was profiled, and TCRdb retains in-frame clones only, with some absent. The sample lists about 200,000 clones; approximately 80% were seen once. The material sequenced was PBMCs or T cells enriched from blood (not recorded which). The receptor set was obtained from a woman aged 40 to 55 with acute COVID-19. The conserved cysteine and the conserved F or W are not part of the CDR3 here. Each record gives: clone size, J gene, V gene, CDR3 protein. Size values are once, few and many counts, or a class for expanded clones, and some rows have none.

size: NA
J: TRBJ1-3
V: TRBV5-1
CDR3: ASSLGPRQAAGNTIY

size: few
J: TRBJ1-6
V: TRBV27
CDR3: ASSSGTANSPLH

size: once
J: TRBJ2-1
V: TRBV5-1
CDR3: ASNQPGDNEQF

size: NA
J: TRBJ2-3
V: TRBV30
CDR3: AWLRGRDTDTQY

size: NA
J: TRBJ1-3
V: TRBV28
CDR3: ASSLRDRGNTIY

size: NA
J: TRBJ1-2
V: TRBV7-2
CDR3: ASSPQWKGDYGYT

size: once
J: TRBJ1-5
V: TRBV4-1
CDR3: ASSQQGFDQPQH

size: NA
J: TRBJ2-3
V: TRBV19
CDR3: ASSIEAGGTNTQY

size: NA
J: TRBJ2-2
V: TRBV19
CDR3: ASVALTGELF

size: NA
J: TRBJ2-5
V: TRBV6-2/TRBV6-3
CDR3: ASSAMRQGETQY

size: few
J: TRBJ1-2
V: TRBV29-1
CDR3: SVVPRGKNYGYT

size: NA
J: TRBJ2-2
V: TRBV29-1
CDR3: SVVRGLTGELF

size: NA
J: TRBJ1-2
V: TRBV18
CDR3: ASSPLPAGQGADYYGYT

size: NA
J: TRBJ1-1
V: TRBV5-1
CDR3: ASSLEVTGSTEAF

size: NA
J: TRBJ1-2
V: TRBV7-9
CDR3: ASSLATGVGYT

size: NA
J: TRBJ1-3
V: TRBV30
CDR3: AWSPGDGNTIY

size: NA
J: TRBJ1-5
V: TRBV7-2
CDR3: ASSLGGGGSSQPQH

size: NA
J: TRBJ2-3
V: TRBV7-2
CDR3: ASSLTSGGTDTQY

size: NA
J: TRBJ1-1
V: TRBV27
CDR3: ASSHSWAGGAVTEAF

size: NA
J: TRBJ2-7
V: TRBV30
CDR3: AWKPGTGTYEQY

size: NA
J: TRBJ2-1
V: TRBV7-3
CDR3: ASSSQAWDEQF

size: NA
J: TRBJ2-5
V: TRBV6-1
CDR3: ASSEITTETQY

size: NA
J: TRBJ1-1
V: TRBV5-1
CDR3: ASSWDRTTEAF

size: NA
J: TRBJ2-2
V: TRBV3-1/TRBV3-2
CDR3: ASSPLVFEGTGELF